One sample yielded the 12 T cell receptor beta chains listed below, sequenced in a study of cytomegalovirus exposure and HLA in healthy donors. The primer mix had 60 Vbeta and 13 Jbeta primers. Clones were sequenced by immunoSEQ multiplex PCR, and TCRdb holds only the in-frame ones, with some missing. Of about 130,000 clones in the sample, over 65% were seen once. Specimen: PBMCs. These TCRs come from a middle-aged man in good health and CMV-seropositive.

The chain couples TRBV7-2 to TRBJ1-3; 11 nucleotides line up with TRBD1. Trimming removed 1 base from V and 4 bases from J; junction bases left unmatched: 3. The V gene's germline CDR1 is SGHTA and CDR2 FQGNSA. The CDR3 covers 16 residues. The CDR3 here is CASSLGGTGGGNTIYF. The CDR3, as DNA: TGTGCCAGCAGCTTAGGAGGGACAGGGGGAGGAAACACCATATATTTT.

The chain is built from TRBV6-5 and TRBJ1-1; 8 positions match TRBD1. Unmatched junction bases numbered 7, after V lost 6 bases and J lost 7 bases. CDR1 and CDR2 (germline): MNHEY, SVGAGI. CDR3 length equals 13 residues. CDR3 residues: CASSSGTGGEAFF. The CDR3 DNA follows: TGTGCCAGCAGCTCCGGGACAGGAGGTGAAGCTTTCTTT.

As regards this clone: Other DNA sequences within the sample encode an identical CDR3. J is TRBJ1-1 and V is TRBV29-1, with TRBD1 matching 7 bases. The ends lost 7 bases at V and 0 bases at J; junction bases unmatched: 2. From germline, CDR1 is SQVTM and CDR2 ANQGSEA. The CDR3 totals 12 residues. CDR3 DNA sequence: TGCAGCGGGGGACAGATGAACACTGAAGCTTTCTTT. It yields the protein CSGGQMNTEAFF.

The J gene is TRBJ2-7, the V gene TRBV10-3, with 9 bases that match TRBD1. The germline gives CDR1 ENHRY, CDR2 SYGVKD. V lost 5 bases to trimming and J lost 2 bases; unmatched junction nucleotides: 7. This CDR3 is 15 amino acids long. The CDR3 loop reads CAISYTGTGPYEQYF. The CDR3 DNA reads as TGTGCCATCAGTTACACCGGGACAGGGCCCTACGAGCAGTACTTC.

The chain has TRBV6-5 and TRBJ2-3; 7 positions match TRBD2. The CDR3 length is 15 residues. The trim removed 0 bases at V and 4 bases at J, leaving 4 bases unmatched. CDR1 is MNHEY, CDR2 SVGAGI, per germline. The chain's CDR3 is CASSYSAGAPDTQYF. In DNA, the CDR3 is TGTGCCAGCAGTTACTCGGCGGGAGCCCCAGATACGCAGTATTTT.

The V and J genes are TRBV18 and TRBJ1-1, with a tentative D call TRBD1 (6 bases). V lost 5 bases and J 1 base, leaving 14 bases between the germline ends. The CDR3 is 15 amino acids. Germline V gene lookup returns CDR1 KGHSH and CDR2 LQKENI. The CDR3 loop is CASSSALGANTEAFF. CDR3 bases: TGTGCCAGCTCATCCGCTCTGGGGGCGAACACTGAAGCTTTCTTT.

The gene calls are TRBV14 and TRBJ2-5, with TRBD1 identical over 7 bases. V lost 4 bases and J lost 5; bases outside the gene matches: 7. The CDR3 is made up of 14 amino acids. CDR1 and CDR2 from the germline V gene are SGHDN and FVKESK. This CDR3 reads CASSRQTGVETQYF. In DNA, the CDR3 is TGTGCCAGCAGCCGACAAACAGGGGTGGAGACCCAGTACTTC.

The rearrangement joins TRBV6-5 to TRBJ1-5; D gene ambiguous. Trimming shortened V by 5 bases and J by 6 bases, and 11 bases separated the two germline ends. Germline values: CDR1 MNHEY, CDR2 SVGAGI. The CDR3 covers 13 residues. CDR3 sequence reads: CASSIHGGQPQHF. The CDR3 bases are TGTGCCAGCAGTATACACGGCGGTCAGCCCCAGCATTTT.

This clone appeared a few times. This CDR3 reads CASSRTSGTNTGELFF. The CDR3 region has the DNA TGTGCCAGCAGCCGGACTAGCGGAACGAACACCGGGGAGCTGTTTTTT. This sequence joins TRBV11-1 and TRBJ2-2; 10 bases map to TRBD2. Looked up from germline, CDR1 is SGHAT and CDR2 is FQDESV (reference sequence). J was trimmed by 0 bases and V by 5 bases; bases with no gene match: 3. CDR3 size: 16 residues.

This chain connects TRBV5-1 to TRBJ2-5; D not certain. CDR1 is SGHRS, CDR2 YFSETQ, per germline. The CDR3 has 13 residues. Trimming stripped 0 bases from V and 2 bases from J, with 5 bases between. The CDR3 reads CASSLVGQETQYF. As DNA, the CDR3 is TGCGCCAGCAGCTTGGTCGGGCAAGAGACCCAGTACTTC.

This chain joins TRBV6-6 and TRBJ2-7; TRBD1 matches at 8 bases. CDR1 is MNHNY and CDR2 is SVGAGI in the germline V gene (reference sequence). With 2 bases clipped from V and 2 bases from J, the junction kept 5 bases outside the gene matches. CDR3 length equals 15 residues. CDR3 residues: CASSYGQGATYEQYF. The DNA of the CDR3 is TGTGCCAGCAGTTACGGGCAGGGGGCGACCTACGAGCAGTACTTC.

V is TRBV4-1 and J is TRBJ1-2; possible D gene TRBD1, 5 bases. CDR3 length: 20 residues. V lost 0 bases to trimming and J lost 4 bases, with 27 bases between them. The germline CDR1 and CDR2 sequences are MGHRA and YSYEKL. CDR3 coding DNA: TGCGCCAGCAGCCAAGAGTCGCGATCCAGGGTATTTGTTCTTATCTATGGCTACACCTTC. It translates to CASSQESRSRVFVLIYGYTF.